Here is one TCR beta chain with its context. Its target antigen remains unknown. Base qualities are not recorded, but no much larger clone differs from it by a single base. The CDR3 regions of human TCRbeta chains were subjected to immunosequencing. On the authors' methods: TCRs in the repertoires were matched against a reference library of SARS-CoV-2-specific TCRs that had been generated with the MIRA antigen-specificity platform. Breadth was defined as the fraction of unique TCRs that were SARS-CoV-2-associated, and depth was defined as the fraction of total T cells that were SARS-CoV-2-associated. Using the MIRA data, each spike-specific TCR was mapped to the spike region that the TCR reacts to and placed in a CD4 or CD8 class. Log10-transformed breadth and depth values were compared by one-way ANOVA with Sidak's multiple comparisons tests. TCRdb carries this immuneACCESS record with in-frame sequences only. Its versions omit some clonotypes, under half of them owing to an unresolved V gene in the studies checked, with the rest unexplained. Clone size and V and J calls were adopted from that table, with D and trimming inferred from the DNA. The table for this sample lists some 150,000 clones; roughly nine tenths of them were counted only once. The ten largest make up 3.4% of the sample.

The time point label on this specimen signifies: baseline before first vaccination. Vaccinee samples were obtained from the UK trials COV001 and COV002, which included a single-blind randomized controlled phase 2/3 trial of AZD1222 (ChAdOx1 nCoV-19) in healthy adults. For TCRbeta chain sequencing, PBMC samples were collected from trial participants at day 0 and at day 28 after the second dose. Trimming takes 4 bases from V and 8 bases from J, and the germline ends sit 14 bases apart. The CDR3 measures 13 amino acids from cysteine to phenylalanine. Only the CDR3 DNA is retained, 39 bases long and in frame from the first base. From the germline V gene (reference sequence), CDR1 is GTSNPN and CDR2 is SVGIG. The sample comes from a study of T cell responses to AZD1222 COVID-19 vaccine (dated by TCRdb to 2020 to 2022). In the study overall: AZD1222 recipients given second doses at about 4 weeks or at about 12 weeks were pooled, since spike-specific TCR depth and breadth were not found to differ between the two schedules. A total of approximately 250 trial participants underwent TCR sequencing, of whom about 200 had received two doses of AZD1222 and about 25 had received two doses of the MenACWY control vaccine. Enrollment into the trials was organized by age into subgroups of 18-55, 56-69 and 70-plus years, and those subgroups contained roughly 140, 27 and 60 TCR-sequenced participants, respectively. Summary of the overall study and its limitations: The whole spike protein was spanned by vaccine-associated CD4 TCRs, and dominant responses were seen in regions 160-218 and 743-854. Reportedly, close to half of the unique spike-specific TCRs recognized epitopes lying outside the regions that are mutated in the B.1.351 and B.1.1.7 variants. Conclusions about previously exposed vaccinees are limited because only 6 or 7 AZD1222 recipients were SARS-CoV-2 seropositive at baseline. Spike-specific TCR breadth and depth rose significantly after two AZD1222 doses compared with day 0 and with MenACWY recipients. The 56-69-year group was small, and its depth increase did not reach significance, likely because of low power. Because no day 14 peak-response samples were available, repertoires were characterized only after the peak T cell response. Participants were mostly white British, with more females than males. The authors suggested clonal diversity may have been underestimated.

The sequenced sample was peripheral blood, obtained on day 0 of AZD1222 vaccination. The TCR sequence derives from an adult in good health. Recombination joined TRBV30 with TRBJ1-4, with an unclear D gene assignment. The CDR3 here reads CAWNEATSEKLFF. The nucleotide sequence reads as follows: TGTGCCTGGAATGAAGCAACTTCCGAAAAACTGTTTTTT.